This entry lists 15 T cell receptor beta chains sequenced from one sample in a study of blood T cell repertoires in COVID-19. The assay was immunoSEQ multiplex PCR, and TCRdb's table has in-frame clones only and misses some. Of 220,000 or so clones in the sample, 84% were seen once. Specimen: PBMCs or T cells enriched from blood (not recorded which). These receptors all come from a middle-aged woman who had recovered from COVID-19.

This clone was seen more than once but under ten times. The rearrangement uses TRBV9 and TRBJ1-3; TRBD1 is a possible D gene (5 bases). This CDR3 comprises 14 residues. From germline, CDR1 is SGDLS and CDR2 YYNGEE. With 2 bases removed from V and 1 base from J, the gap between germline ends came to 7 bases. CDR3 in amino acids: CASSVQGSGNTIYF. The DNA of the CDR3 is TGTGCCAGCAGCGTCCAGGGTTCTGGAAACACCATATATTTT.

V is TRBV7-8 and J is TRBJ2-1, with D perhaps matching TRBD2 (5 bases). There are 16 residues in the CDR3. The germline V gene encodes CDR1 SGHVS and CDR2 FQNEAQ. Deletions cut 5 bases from V and 1 base from J, with 15 bases between. This CDR3 reads CASSKDLLVSYNEQFF. The CDR3 coding sequence is TGTGCCAGCAGCAAGGACCTACTAGTATCCTACAATGAGCAGTTCTTC. The full variable domain, its missing parts supplied by reference TRBV7-8 and TRBJ2-1, is GAGVSQSPRYKVAKRGQDVALRCDPISGHVSLFWYQQALGQGPEFLTYFQNEAQLDKSGLPSDRFFAERPEGSVSTLKIQRTQQEDSAVYLCASSKDLLVSYNEQFFGPGTRLTVL.

The J gene is TRBJ1-4, the V gene TRBV7-2; TRBD1 agrees at 7 bases. Germline assignment: CDR1 SGHTA and CDR2 FQGNSA. The J segment lost 0 bases and the V segment lost 6 bases, leaving 4 bases of the junction unmatched. The CDR3 totals 15 residues. CDR3 sequence reads: CASRRGTATNEKLFF. The CDR3 region has the DNA TGTGCCAGCAGGCGAGGGACAGCAACTAATGAAAAACTGTTTTTT.

The chain combines TRBV27 with TRBJ2-5, with D possibly being TRBD2 (6 bases). Trimming took 5 bases from V and 1 from J, leaving 8 bases between them. CDR3 length: 13 amino acids. Looked up from germline, CDR1 is MNHEY and CDR2 is SMNVEV (reference sequence). CDR3 loop: CASSRDSQETQYF. For the CDR3, the DNA is TGTGCCAGCAGTCGGGACTCCCAAGAGACCCAGTACTTC.

CDR3 in DNA: TGTGCCAGCAGTCGGGACACAGACTATGGCTACACCTTC. Translation gives CASSRDTDYGYTF. The J gene is TRBJ1-2, the V gene TRBV7-9; the D gene is possibly TRBD1 (6 bases). Germline loops: CDR1 SEHNR, CDR2 FQNEAQ (reference sequence). The CDR3 is 13 amino acids. V lost 6 bases and J lost 3, with 11 bases in between.

This clone was seen a few times. The chain couples TRBV24-1 to TRBJ1-2; D is perhaps TRBD1 (6 bases). The CDR3 covers 13 residues. Looked up from germline, CDR1 is KGHDR and CDR2 is SFDVKD. Trimming took off 6 bases at V and 0 bases at J, with 7 bases between the two ends. CDR3 sequence: CATSRQANYGYTF. The CDR3 DNA reads TGTGCCACCAGTAGACAGGCTAACTATGGCTACACCTTC.

This clone has a single count. CDR3 nucleotide sequence: TGTGCCAGCAGCAGACAGGGGGGTTATAGCAATCAGCCCCAGCATTTT. It yields the protein CASSRQGGYSNQPQHF. This chain links TRBV7-2 with TRBJ1-5; TRBD1 matches 9 bases. Germline trimming cut 5 bases from V and 0 bases from J; bases unmatched to any gene: 5. Germline loops: CDR1 SGHTA, CDR2 FQGNSA. The CDR3 runs 16 residues.

This sequence joins TRBV30 and TRBJ1-5; D is uncertain. The CDR3 spans 13 residues. Germline-derived CDR1 and CDR2 are GTSNPN and SVGIG (reference sequence). V shed 5 bases and J shed 7 bases, with 15 bases lying between them. CDR3 nucleotide sequence: TGTGCCTGGGGGAGTGGAGATTACCAGCCCCAGCATTTT. This translates into CAWGSGDYQPQHF. Combining the CDR3 with reference TRBV30 and TRBJ1-5 gives the whole variable domain SQTIHQWPATLVQPVGSPLSLECTVEGTSNPNLYWYRQAAGRGLQLLFYSVGIGQISSEVPQNLSASRPQDRQFILSSKKLLLSDSGFYLCAWGSGDYQPQHFGDGTRLSIL.

CDR3 sequence: CASSKARDQKAGNEQFF. CDR3 sequence (DNA): TGTGCCAGCAGCAAAGCGCGAGACCAGAAGGCAGGAAATGAGCAGTTCTTC. This sequence joins TRBV21-1 and TRBJ2-1; TRBD1 was called by the table and not checked on the DNA. TRBV21-1 is a listed pseudogene. This CDR3 contains 17 residues.

The chain employs TRBV18 and TRBJ2-2; D possibly corresponds to TRBD1 (5 bases). Germline CDR1 KGHSH, CDR2 LQKENI. This CDR3 is 14 amino acids long. V lost 3 bases and J lost 4, with 9 bases in between. In DNA form, the CDR3 reads TGTGCCAGCTCACCCAGGGTTGCCACCGGGGAGCTGTTTTTT. It specifies CASSPRVATGELFF.

The chain has TRBV28 and TRBJ1-5; tentative D call: TRBD1 (5 bases). This CDR3 has 15 residues. CDR1 is MDHEN and CDR2 is SYDVKM in the germline V gene. Trimming pared 3 bases from V and 4 bases from J, leaving 13 bases between. The DNA of the CDR3 is TGTGCCAGCAGTTTTGGCGGGACCAATAATCAGCCCCAGCATTTT. Amino acid sequence: CASSFGGTNNQPQHF.

The chain joins TRBV6-5 to TRBJ1-1; 10 nucleotides line up with TRBD1. Germline V gene sequence: CDR1 MNHEY, CDR2 SVGAGI. V dropped 6 bases and J dropped 6; count of bases not matched to a gene: 7. The CDR3 covers 14 residues. CDR3 residues: CASRQGQGGSEAFF. The CDR3 nucleotides are TGTGCCAGCAGGCAAGGACAGGGGGGCTCTGAAGCTTTCTTT.

CDR3 sequence reads: CSVEDEQGTGTGELFF. In nucleotides, the CDR3 is TGCAGCGTTGAAGATGAACAGGGTACTGGCACCGGGGAGCTGTTTTTT. The V gene is TRBV29-1, the J gene TRBJ2-2; weak D call: TRBD1 (6 bases). This CDR3 region has 16 residues. Germline lookup yields CDR1 SQVTM and CDR2 ANQGSEA. Trimming removed 0 bases from V and 4 bases from J, with 15 bases in between.

The chain combines TRBV5-1 with TRBJ1-1; D may be TRBD1 (6 bases). The CDR3 length is 15 residues. Trimming pared 6 bases from V and 0 bases from J, leaving 15 bases between. Per the germline V gene, CDR1 is SGHRS and CDR2 is YFSETQ. The DNA of the CDR3 is TGCGCCAGCACTTTGGGACACCGCATGAACACTGAAGCTTTCTTT. Its translation is CASTLGHRMNTEAFF.

The chain links TRBV6-1 to TRBJ2-1; 7 bases map to TRBD1. The trim removed 1 base at V and 2 bases at J, leaving 17 bases unmatched. Germline V gene data show CDR1 as MNHNS and CDR2 as SASEGT. This CDR3 has 20 residues. CDR3 nucleotide sequence: TGTGCCAGCAGTGAAGAAGAATTACGTTTGGGGACAGAGACCTACAATGAGCAGTTCTTC. Protein: CASSEEELRLGTETYNEQFF.